This T cell receptor beta chain originates from a study of chemoradiotherapy in HPV16-positive cancers. TCRdb keeps only in-frame clones here, not all; method: immunoSEQ multiplex PCR. This table holds tens of thousands of clones, around three quarters found once. The sample was blood, taken from a patient who underwent chemoradiotherapy. The clonotype originates from a human donor with HPV-associated anogenital cancer.

In nucleotides, the CDR3 is TGTGCCTGGAGTAGGGGGGCGCAAGGCTATGGCTACACCTTC. Its translation is CAWSRGAQGYGYTF. This chain links TRBV30 with TRBJ1-2; D possibly corresponds to TRBD1 (6 bases). This CDR3 has 14 residues. Germline V gene lookup returns CDR1 GTSNPN and CDR2 SVGIG (reference sequence). V lost 2 bases to trimming and J lost 4 bases, with 14 bases between them.